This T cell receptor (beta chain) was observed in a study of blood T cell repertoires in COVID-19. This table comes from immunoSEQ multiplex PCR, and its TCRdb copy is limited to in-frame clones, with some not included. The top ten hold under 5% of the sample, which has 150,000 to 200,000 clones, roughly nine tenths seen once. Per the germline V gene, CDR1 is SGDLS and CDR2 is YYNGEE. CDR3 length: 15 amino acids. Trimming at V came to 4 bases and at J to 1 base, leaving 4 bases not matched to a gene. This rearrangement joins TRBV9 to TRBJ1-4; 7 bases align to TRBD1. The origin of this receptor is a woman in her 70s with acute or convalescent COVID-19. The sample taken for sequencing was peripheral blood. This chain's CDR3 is CASSPDRVTNEKLFF. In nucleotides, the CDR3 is TGTGCCAGCAGCCCCGACAGGGTAACTAATGAAAAACTGTTTTTT.